The 22 T cell receptor beta chains presented below share a single source sample, sequenced in a study of graft-versus-host responses after intestinal transplantation (dated by TCRdb to about 2021). Library construction relied on the immunoSEQ multiplex PCR assay. TCRdb stores this immuneACCESS table with in-frame sequences only. Part of the clones is absent; in the studies checked, under half of the shortfall reflects unresolved V genes, and no reason is known for the rest. Counted in this sample were about 27,000 clones; less than 90% of them appeared once. 0.95% to 1.3% of the sample rests with the top ten. Material: PBMCs, obtained approximately 28 days after intestinal transplant. The receptors shown here come from a human patient who received an intestinal transplant, so some T cells may come from the graft donor.

This clone was observed a single time. The chain combines TRBV29-1 with TRBJ2-6; D not resolved. This CDR3 has 13 residues. V gave up 6 bases and J gave up 1 base, with 7 bases separating them. The germline gives CDR1 SQVTM, CDR2 ANQGSEA. The CDR3 nucleotides read TGCAGCGTGCAGAAGTCTGGGGCCAACGTCCTGACTTTC. Encoded protein: CSVQKSGANVLTF. The variable domain in full, with the rest retrieved from reference TRBV29-1 and TRBJ2-6, is SAVISQKPSRDICQRGTSLTIQCQVDSQVTMMFWYRQQPGQSLTLIATANQGSEATYESGFVIDKFPISRPNLTFSTLTVSNMSPEDSSIYLCSVQKSGANVLTFGAGSRLTVL.

This chain links TRBV4-1 with TRBJ2-3, with 7 bases lining up with TRBD2. The CDR3 covers 17 residues. V shed 4 bases and J 1 base; nucleotides not matched to a gene: 11. Germline V gene lookup returns CDR1 MGHRA and CDR2 YSYEKL. The CDR3 spells CASSLFRREVGTDTQYF. DNA of the CDR3: TGCGCCAGCAGCCTTTTCAGACGGGAGGTGGGCACAGATACGCAGTATTTT.

The gene calls are TRBV27 and TRBJ2-7; 9 nucleotides match TRBD2. Germline lookup yields CDR1 MNHEY and CDR2 SMNVEV (reference sequence). The CDR3 is 16 residues long. The V and J ends lost 3 bases and 2 bases, in that order; junction bases with no gene match: 8. CDR3 DNA sequence: TGTGCCAGCAGTTTGATTTGGGCTAGCGGGGCCTACGAGCAGTACTTC. Protein sequence: CASSLIWASGAYEQYF.

Written as DNA, the CDR3 is TGTGCCAGTAGTATAGTATCCGGGTACCAAGAGACCCAGTACTTC. Protein product: CASSIVSGYQETQYF. The genes are TRBV19 and TRBJ2-5; no definite D call. V gave up 1 base and J gave up 0 bases, with 9 bases separating them. Germline V gene lookup returns CDR1 LNHDA and CDR2 SQIVND (reference sequence). The CDR3 is 15 amino acids.

This chain joins TRBV5-1 and TRBJ2-1; D unclear. Trimming pared 2 bases from V and 1 base from J, leaving 10 bases between. The CDR3 contains 15 residues. CDR1 SGHRS and CDR2 YFSETQ come from the germline V gene. CDR3 protein: CASSLAVVSYNEQFF. As DNA, the CDR3 is TGCGCCAGCAGCTTAGCAGTGGTATCCTACAATGAGCAGTTCTTC.

V usage is TRBV12-5 and J usage is TRBJ1-5, with D possibly TRBD1 on 5 matching bases. CDR1 LGHNT and CDR2 FRNRAP come from the germline V gene. CDR3 length: 12 amino acids. V was trimmed by 3 bases and J by 6 bases, leaving 6 bases between them. The CDR3 is CASGFQGQPQHF. The CDR3 DNA sequence: TGTGCTAGTGGTTTTCAGGGTCAGCCCCAGCATTTT.

The rearrangement uses TRBV28 and TRBJ2-7; D perhaps matches TRBD1 (7 bases). The germline V and J ends were trimmed by 5 bases and 3 bases, with 14 bases remaining between them. This CDR3 region has 14 residues. The germline V gene encodes CDR1 MDHEN and CDR2 SYDVKM. CDR3 sequence reads: CASSLDRDFYEQYF. The CDR3 DNA reads as TGTGCCAGCAGTCTAGACAGGGACTTCTACGAGCAGTACTTC.

The V call is TRBV10-1, the J call TRBJ1-1; D not certain. CDR3 length: 13 residues. V lost 5 bases and J lost 2, with 9 bases in between. CDR1 and CDR2 from the germline V gene are WNHNN and SYGVQD (reference sequence). The CDR3 DNA reads TGCGCCAGCAGTAGTGACGGAAACACTGAAGCTTTCTTT. Encoded protein: CASSSDGNTEAFF.

This chain joins TRBV5-1 and TRBJ2-5; 8 nucleotides align to TRBD2. This CDR3 has 15 amino acids. CDR1 SGHRS and CDR2 YFSETQ come from the germline V gene. The V gene end was trimmed by 0 bases and the J gene end by 1 base; junction bases not matched to a gene: 2. The CDR3 nucleotides are TGCGCCAGCAGCTTGGACACTAGCGGCCAAGAGACCCAGTACTTC. This sequence encodes CASSLDTSGQETQYF.

The chain joins TRBV2 to TRBJ2-5; 8 bases agree with TRBD2. The length of the CDR3 is 15 residues. The V gene end was trimmed by 3 bases and the J gene end by 4 bases; junction bases not matched to a gene: 7. Germline loops: CDR1 SNHLY, CDR2 FYNNEI. The CDR3 coding sequence is TGTGCCAGCAGTGACGACGGACTAGCAGGAGAGACCCAGTACTTC. Translated, it gives CASSDDGLAGETQYF.

V is TRBV7-2 and J is TRBJ2-1; D is uncertain. The CDR3 extends over 16 amino acids. The germline V gene encodes CDR1 SGHTA and CDR2 FQGNSA. Trimming removed 4 bases from V and 1 base from J, with 14 bases in between. The CDR3 nucleotides read TGTGCCAGCAGCTGGCCTTCTCCCTATTCCTACAATGAGCAGTTCTTC. Its protein is CASSWPSPYSYNEQFF.

The V and J genes are TRBV5-6 and TRBJ2-5; the D gene is possibly TRBD2 (6 bases). The CDR3 totals 16 residues. Looked up from germline, CDR1 is SGHDT and CDR2 is YYEEEE. V was cut by 3 bases and J by 0 bases, with 15 bases left in between. CDR3: CASSSDSGLYQETQYF. The CDR3 coding sequence is TGTGCCAGCAGCTCTGATAGCGGACTATACCAAGAGACCCAGTACTTC. Together with reference TRBV5-6 and TRBJ2-5, the CDR3 gives the full variable domain: DAGVTQSPTHLIKTRGQQVTLRCSPKSGHDTVSWYQQALGQGPQFIFQYYEEEERQRGNFPDRFSGHQFPNYSSELNVNALLLGDSALYLCASSSDSGLYQETQYFGPGTRLLVL.

The table lists this clone with a count of one. The genes are TRBV28 and TRBJ2-7; D might be TRBD1 (6 bases). This CDR3 comprises 11 residues. V lost 2 bases, J lost 13 bases, and 12 bases lay in between. Germline V gives CDR1 MDHEN, CDR2 SYDVKM. DNA of the CDR3: TGTGCCAGCAGTTTAGGGGGCAGGGTCTACTTC. Amino acids: CASSLGGRVYF.

This chain joins TRBV5-6 and TRBJ1-5; a possible D gene is TRBD1 (5 bases). V was clipped by 4 bases and J by 1 base, with 12 bases between them. CDR3 length: 15 residues. The germline CDR1 and CDR2 sequences are SGHDT and YYEEEE. The CDR3 DNA is TGTGCCAGCAGCCTTGCGGGGCACAGCAATCAGCCCCAGCATTTT. Protein product: CASSLAGHSNQPQHF.

The genes are TRBV10-1 and TRBJ2-3; 8 bases line up with TRBD1. V lost 0 bases to trimming and J lost 4 bases; unmatched junction nucleotides: 15. Germline loops: CDR1 WNHNN, CDR2 SYGVQD (reference sequence). This CDR3 comprises 19 residues. In DNA form, the CDR3 reads TGCGCCAGCAGTGAGTCGTGGGCCCCCGCAGGGGGCGTATCAGATACGCAGTATTTT. Translation gives CASSESWAPAGGVSDTQYF.

The V and J genes are TRBV4-2 and TRBJ2-5; 10 nucleotides line up with TRBD2. Germline values: CDR1 LGHNA, CDR2 YNFKEQ. Trimming removed 2 bases from V and 3 bases from J; junction bases left unmatched: 15. The CDR3 covers 19 residues. The DNA of the CDR3 is TGTGCCAGCAGCCAATTCCTCGTGGGGAGCGGGGGGGATGAAGAGACCCAGTACTTC. Translating gives CASSQFLVGSGGDEETQYF.

The chain has TRBV6-5 and TRBJ2-5; 8 bases match TRBD1. Per germline, CDR1 MNHEY and CDR2 SVGAGI. The ends lost 6 bases at V and 5 bases at J; junction bases unmatched: 5. CDR3 size: 13 residues. CDR3 protein: CASRQGARETQYF. DNA for the CDR3: TGTGCCAGCAGGCAGGGGGCGAGGGAGACCCAGTACTTC.

The V call is TRBV7-2, the J call TRBJ2-3; no clear D. This CDR3 region has 17 residues. With 2 bases removed from V and 0 bases from J, the gap between germline ends came to 15 bases. Per germline, CDR1 SGHTA and CDR2 FQGNSA. CDR3 loop: CASSLRRWQLSTDTQYF. CDR3 nucleotide sequence: TGTGCCAGCAGCTTACGTCGATGGCAGCTAAGCACAGATACGCAGTATTTT.

In this sample, this clone turned up once. The chain links TRBV15 to TRBJ2-5, with 8 bases that match TRBD2. This CDR3 is 14 amino acids long. Germline assignment: CDR1 LNHNV and CDR2 YYDKDF (reference sequence). Losses at the gene ends were 3 bases for V and 1 base for J; bases not matched to a gene: 1. The CDR3 DNA reads as TGTGCCACCAGCAGGGGGACTAGCCAAGAGACCCAGTACTTC. Its translation: CATSRGTSQETQYF.

The rearrangement uses TRBV6-6 and TRBJ1-4; D remains ambiguous. Looked up from germline, CDR1 is MNHNY and CDR2 is SVGAGI (reference sequence). The CDR3 totals 15 residues. The V end was cut by 2 bases, the J end by 6 bases, with 13 bases between. CDR3 nucleotides: TGTGCCAGCAGTTACGTTCGGGGTCGGGATGAAAAACTGTTTTTT. Protein product: CASSYVRGRDEKLFF.

J is TRBJ1-4 and V is TRBV4-1; D gene unclear. The germline V gene has CDR1 MGHRA and CDR2 YSYEKL. V was trimmed by 0 bases and J by 7 bases, leaving 12 bases between them. The CDR3 covers 15 residues. CDR3 sequence: CASSQDRAGFEKLFF. Here the CDR3 DNA reads TGCGCCAGCAGCCAAGACCGTGCCGGGTTTGAAAAACTGTTTTTT.

This clone came up a few times. V usage is TRBV19 and J usage is TRBJ1-6; D perhaps matches TRBD1 (6 bases). Germline CDR1 reads LNHDA; CDR2 reads SQIVND (reference sequence). Trimming took off 5 bases at V and 8 bases at J, with 16 bases between the two ends. The CDR3 totals 15 residues. CDR3 DNA: TGTGCCAGTAGTTCGGACAGTTCAAGGGATTCACCCCTCCACTTT. This codes for CASSSDSSRDSPLHF.